This T cell receptor (beta chain) was identified during a study of T cells in Graves' hyperthyroidism and ophthalmopathy. Points from the study as a whole: Separation of ophthalmopathy from stable hyperthyroidism was achieved by a 13 V-J model. Appearing also in blood were most of the thyroid clonotypes expanded above 0.001.

This clonotype was recorded many times. Its antigen is still unknown. Using RNA transcripts as the source, TCR beta CDR3 regions were amplified. In the first-round RT-PCR of the TCR CDR3, the HTBI primer set was used. Using its own MiXCR run on the multiplex PCR reads, TCRdb lists one record per CDR3 protein. The profile shows a few hundred thousand distinct CDR3 sequences, just over 45% of them singletons. This clonotype originated in a woman younger than 30 with Graves' hyperthyroidism. The specimen sequenced was peripheral blood or thyroid tissue (not recorded which).

The CDR3 sequence is CASSLDRAGYGYTF. The DNA of the CDR3 is TGTGCCAGCAGCTTAGACCGGGCGGGCTATGGCTACACCTTC. The chain recombines TRBV7-3 with TRBJ1-2; no clear D gene. The CDR3 consists of 14 residues. From germline, CDR1 is SGHTA and CDR2 FQGTGA. V was pared by 2 bases and J by 4 bases, with 11 bases between.